This T cell receptor (beta chain) comes out of a study of tumor-infiltrating lymphocytes in primary liver carcinoma. Concerning this clonotype: Compared with germline, one end of the junction differs, possibly owing to a read error.

Unsorted bulk tissue (roughly 19-31 mg) underwent RNA and DNA co-extraction. cDNA specific to TCR beta was made from 500 to 650 ng of total RNA, with a constant-region primer employed for priming. Library construction for TCR beta comprised three nested multiplex PCR rounds performed with slightly modified ARM-PCR. Each of the first two PCR rounds ran approximately 11 cycles with TRBV1-TRBV30 forward and C-beta reverse primers. TCRdb re-called the multiplex PCR reads through MiXCR, storing one row per CDR3 protein. The profile covers 50,000 or so distinct CDR3 sequences, with about 77% appearing a single time and around a quarter taken by the ten largest. CDR3 length: 17 residues. Germline loops: CDR1 SGHAT, CDR2 FQNNGV.

The sample was liver tumor tissue from sampling region 5. This sample's subset: tumor region T5, tumor centre. This TCR was recovered from a middle-aged man with primary liver carcinoma and hepatitis B virus infection. J is TRBJ1-5 and V is TRBV11-2; tentatively, D is TRBD1 (6 bases). In DNA form, the CDR3 reads TGTGTCAGCAGCTTAGTAGGGGTAACAGGGAGTAATCAGCTCCAGCATTTT. It encodes CVSSLVGVTGSNQLQHF.